A single sample gave rise to the 17 T cell receptor beta chains below, sequenced in a study of brain T cells in children with intractable seizures. The data were produced by immunoSEQ multiplex PCR, yet TCRdb's version contains in-frame clones alone and is incomplete. The sample consists of approximately 41,000 clones, 75% to 95% of them appearing once. The sample was peripheral blood, taken at surgery. Receptors originate from a girl aged 2 to 10 with tuberous sclerosis and intractable seizures.

The chain combines TRBV5-1 with TRBJ2-4, with 9 bases matching TRBD1. The length of the CDR3 is 13 residues. Per germline, CDR1 SGHRS and CDR2 YFSETQ. With V trimmed by 7 bases and J by 7 bases, 6 bases remained unmatched. CDR3 region: CASARGQGNIQYF. The CDR3 DNA reads as TGCGCCAGCGCGCGCGGACAGGGGAACATTCAGTACTTC.

The rearrangement uses TRBV7-2 and TRBJ1-2; D is undetermined. The ends were cut back, 1 base at V and 7 bases at J, with 16 bases in the middle. The length of the CDR3 is 15 residues. Per germline, CDR1 SGHTA and CDR2 FQGNSA. This CDR3 is CASSLVPALGGGYTF. In DNA form, the CDR3 reads TGTGCCAGCAGCTTAGTCCCGGCCTTGGGCGGTGGCTACACCTTC.

The gene calls are TRBV25-1 and TRBJ1-2; maybe TRBD1 (6 bases). CDR1 and CDR2 (germline): MGHDK, SYGVNS. The CDR3 totals 16 residues. V was shortened by 5 bases and J by 0 bases, with 16 bases between the two germline ends. CDR3 nucleotide sequence: TGTGCCAGCAGTAGAAACCGGGACACAACTAACTATGGCTACACCTTC. Its protein product is CASSRNRDTTNYGYTF.

The genes are TRBV7-2 and TRBJ2-7, with D unclear. This CDR3 is 13 amino acids long. Per the germline V gene, CDR1 is SGHTA and CDR2 is FQGNSA. Trimming took off 1 base at V and 1 base at J, with 5 bases between the two ends. The CDR3 loop reads CASSLDSSYEQYF. The CDR3 nucleotides are TGTGCCAGCAGCTTAGATTCTTCCTACGAGCAGTACTTC.

About this clone: An end of the junction does not agree with germline; a read error may underlie this. The chain joins TRBV7-2 to TRBJ2-3, with 12 bases fitting TRBD1. CDR3 size: 15 residues. Germline loops: CDR1 SGHTA, CDR2 FQGNSA. The CDR3 protein is CASTLTGTGGPLEHF. The CDR3 DNA reads as TGTGCCAGCACCTTAACCGGGACAGGGGGCCCCCTCGAGCATTTT.

This clone was seen a single time. The DNA for the CDR3 is TGTGCCAGCTCACCTGCCACTGAAGCTTTCTTT. It encodes CASSPATEAFF. This chain connects TRBV18 to TRBJ1-1; no definite D call. The CDR3 has 11 amino acids. The germline CDR1 and CDR2 sequences are KGHSH and LQKENI. V gave up 3 bases and J gave up 4 bases, with 3 bases separating them.

The chain is built from TRBV7-8 and TRBJ1-1, with TRBD1 as a possible D gene (6 bases). Germline values: CDR1 SGHVS, CDR2 FQNEAQ. The CDR3 covers 15 residues. V was cut by 2 bases and J by 1 base, with 11 bases left in between. CDR3 residues: CASSLSGVQNTEAFF. Here the CDR3 DNA reads TGTGCCAGCAGCTTATCAGGGGTCCAGAACACTGAAGCTTTCTTT. The full variable domain, with the rest looked up from reference TRBV7-8 and TRBJ1-1, is GAGVSQSPRYKVAKRGQDVALRCDPISGHVSLFWYQQALGQGPEFLTYFQNEAQLDKSGLPSDRFFAERPEGSVSTLKIQRTQQEDSAVYLCASSLSGVQNTEAFFGQGTRLTVV.

This sequence joins TRBV18 and TRBJ2-3, with TRBD2 matching 8 bases. V was clipped by 3 bases and J by 2 bases; unmatched bases: 1. The germline V gene encodes CDR1 KGHSH and CDR2 LQKENI. The CDR3 consists of 14 residues. CDR3 protein: CASSPSGNTDTQYF. The CDR3, as DNA: TGTGCCAGCTCACCTAGCGGGAACACAGATACGCAGTATTTT.

The rearrangement joins TRBV18 to TRBJ2-7; 7 nucleotides align to TRBD1. The CDR3 is 14 amino acids. Per the germline V gene, CDR1 is KGHSH and CDR2 is LQKENI. Trimming cost V 4 bases and J 2 bases; bases outside gene matches: 5. For the CDR3, the DNA is TGTGCCAGCTCACATAGGGGGCGCGCCTACGAGCAGTACTTC. As protein: CASSHRGRAYEQYF.

The V and J genes are TRBV12-3 or TRBV12-4 and TRBJ1-6, with D hard to call. The length of the CDR3 is 12 residues. The germline V and J ends were trimmed by 1 base and 10 bases, with 5 bases remaining between them. The DNA of the CDR3 is TGTGCCAGCAGTTTAGGTGGGTCACCCCTCCACTTT. Its protein product is CASSLGGSPLHF.

This CDR3 is CASSTGNYGYTF. The CDR3, as DNA: TGTGCCAGCAGCACAGGAAACTATGGCTACACCTTC. V is TRBV12-3 or TRBV12-4 and J is TRBJ1-2; D may be TRBD1 (5 bases). This CDR3 has 12 amino acids. Trimming took off 6 bases at V and 2 bases at J, with 7 bases between the two ends.

This clone was counted a single time. The CDR3 spells CASSLTSGGARGQETQYF. In DNA form, the CDR3 reads TGTGCCAGCAGCCTCACTAGCGGGGGGGCCCGGGGGCAAGAGACCCAGTACTTC. The chain recombines TRBV3-1 (or the pseudogene TRBV3-2) with TRBJ2-5; TRBD2 agrees at 13 bases. Per the germline V gene, CDR1 is LGHDT and CDR2 is YNNKEL (reference sequence). The CDR3 has 18 amino acids. J was trimmed by 2 bases and V by 4 bases; bases with no gene match: 10.

The chain uses TRBV3-1 (or the pseudogene TRBV3-2) and TRBJ2-1, with D possibly being TRBD1 (5 bases). The CDR3 consists of 16 residues. The germline V and J ends were trimmed by 0 bases and 9 bases, with 18 bases remaining between them. Germline V CDR1 and CDR2: LGHDT, YNNKEL (reference sequence). CDR3 nucleotide sequence: TGTGCCAGCAGCCAAGATGTAGGGGCCCGGTGGGGTGAGCAGTTCTTC. Amino acids: CASSQDVGARWGEQFF.

This sequence joins TRBV30 and TRBJ1-3; D is unresolved. Looked up from germline, CDR1 is GTSNPN and CDR2 is SVGIG (reference sequence). This CDR3 comprises 16 residues. The germline V and J ends were trimmed by 1 base and 0 bases, with 13 bases remaining between them. The CDR3 spells CAWSGQLSSSGNTIYF. The CDR3 bases are TGTGCCTGGAGTGGGCAGCTTTCCAGCTCTGGAAACACCATATATTTT.

The chain joins TRBV6-5 to TRBJ2-5, with a weak D call TRBD1 (6 bases). The CDR3 length is 15 residues. V was shortened by 2 bases and J by 5 bases, with 15 bases between the two germline ends. From germline, CDR1 is MNHEY and CDR2 SVGAGI. The CDR3: CASSYGSTGYETQYF. The CDR3 DNA follows: TGTGCCAGCAGTTACGGGTCTACAGGGTATGAGACCCAGTACTTC.

This clone was recorded only once. The chain employs TRBV29-1 and TRBJ1-4, with 10 bases fitting TRBD1. Trimming at V came to 5 bases and at J to 6 bases, leaving 6 bases not matched to a gene. This CDR3 spans 14 amino acids. Looked up from germline, CDR1 is SQVTM and CDR2 is ANQGSEA. The CDR3 sequence: CSVRTGGIDEKLFF. CDR3 nucleotide sequence: TGCAGCGTTAGGACAGGGGGTATCGATGAAAAACTGTTTTTT.

DNA for the CDR3: TGTGCCAGCCTGGACAGGAGTAATGAAAAACTGTTTTTT. It specifies CASLDRSNEKLFF. The chain carries TRBV19 and TRBJ1-4, with TRBD1 identical over 7 bases. The CDR3 consists of 13 residues. The J segment lost 4 bases and the V segment lost 9 bases, leaving 5 bases of the junction unmatched. Looked up from germline, CDR1 is LNHDA and CDR2 is SQIVND (reference sequence).